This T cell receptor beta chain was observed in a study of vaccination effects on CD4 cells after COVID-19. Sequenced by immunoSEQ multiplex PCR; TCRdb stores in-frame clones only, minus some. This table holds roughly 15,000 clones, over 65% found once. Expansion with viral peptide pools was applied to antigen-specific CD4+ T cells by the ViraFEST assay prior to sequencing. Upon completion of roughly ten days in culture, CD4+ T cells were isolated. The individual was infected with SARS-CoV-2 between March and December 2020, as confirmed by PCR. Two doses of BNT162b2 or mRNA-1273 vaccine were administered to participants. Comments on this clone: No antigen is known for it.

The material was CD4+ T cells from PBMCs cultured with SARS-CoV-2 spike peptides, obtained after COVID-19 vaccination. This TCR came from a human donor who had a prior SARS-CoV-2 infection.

This CDR3 reads CASSGTSGGIQETQYF. The DNA of the CDR3 is TGTGCCAGCAGTGGGACTAGCGGGGGGATTCAAGAGACCCAGTACTTC. V gene TRBV3-1 (or the pseudogene TRBV3-2) combines with J gene TRBJ2-5; 15 bases align to TRBD2. CDR3 length equals 16 residues. CDR1 and CDR2 from the germline V gene are LGHDT and YNNKEL (reference sequence). V was clipped by 6 bases and J by 2 bases; unmatched bases: 4.